The 26 T cell receptor beta chains listed next were all sequenced from one sample in a study of cytomegalovirus exposure and HLA in healthy donors. 13 Jbeta primers and 60 Vbeta primers were used for the PCR. Clones were read by immunoSEQ multiplex PCR, and TCRdb kept only the in-frame ones, dropping some. The sample contains roughly 150,000 clones, about 85% of which appear only once. The sequencing input was PBMCs. The receptor source for this set is a boy under 10 years old in good health and CMV-seronegative.

The chain employs TRBV5-4 and TRBJ2-4, with a weak D call TRBD1 (6 bases). The CDR3 runs to 13 residues. Germline V gene data show CDR1 as SGHNT and CDR2 as YYREEE (reference sequence). V was pared by 0 bases and J by 5 bases, with 6 bases between. This CDR3 is CASSLAGENIQYF. The CDR3 coding sequence is TGTGCCAGCAGCTTGGCAGGGGAAAACATTCAGTACTTC.

The J gene is TRBJ2-3, the V gene TRBV28; 7 bases align to TRBD1. This CDR3 region has 15 residues. Germline V CDR1 and CDR2: MDHEN, SYDVKM. The V gene end was trimmed by 5 bases and the J gene end by 4 bases; junction bases not matched to a gene: 9. This CDR3 reads CASSPARGRADTQYF. In DNA form, the CDR3 reads TGTGCCAGCAGTCCCGCGAGGGGGCGGGCAGATACGCAGTATTTT.

This chain connects TRBV7-9 to TRBJ1-2; the match to TRBD1 covers 8 bases. Trimming removed 5 bases from V and 5 bases from J; junction bases left unmatched: 10. Germline CDR1 and CDR2: SEHNR and FQNEAQ (reference sequence). The CDR3 totals 15 residues. The CDR3 DNA is TGTGCCAGCAGCGAAACAGGGGGTGGATTTTATGGCTACACCTTC. It translates to CASSETGGGFYGYTF.

The table lists this clone with a few counts. This chain uses TRBV18 with TRBJ2-6; maybe TRBD2 (6 bases). The CDR3 covers 13 residues. V lost 8 bases, J lost 2 bases, and 7 bases lay in between. Germline-derived CDR1 and CDR2 are KGHSH and LQKENI. CDR3 sequence reads: CASRGTGANVLTF. In DNA, the CDR3 is TGTGCCAGCCGCGGGACTGGGGCCAACGTCCTGACTTTC.

This clone was counted a single time. V and J are TRBV29-1 and TRBJ2-7; 9 bases align to TRBD1. Looked up from germline, CDR1 is SQVTM and CDR2 is ANQGSEA. This CDR3 spans 12 amino acids. Losses at the gene ends were 4 bases for V and 4 bases for J; bases not matched to a gene: 2. The CDR3 reads CSVGGTGYEQYF. The CDR3 DNA reads TGCAGCGTTGGGGGGACAGGGTACGAGCAGTACTTC.

CDR3 loop: CASRRYRESSYEQYF. The CDR3 DNA is TGTGCCAGCAGGCGATACAGGGAGTCCTCCTACGAGCAGTACTTC. The chain employs TRBV6-5 and TRBJ2-7; a possible D gene is TRBD1 (6 bases). V lost 6 bases to trimming and J lost 0 bases, with 15 bases between them. The germline CDR1 and CDR2 sequences are MNHEY and SVGAGI. The length of the CDR3 is 15 residues.

V gene TRBV27 combines with J gene TRBJ2-1; tentatively, D is TRBD2 (5 bases). Germline CDR1 reads MNHEY; CDR2 reads SMNVEV (reference sequence). The CDR3 has 15 residues. V lost 5 bases, J lost 5 bases, and 16 bases lay in between. As DNA, the CDR3 is TGTGCCAGCAGTCGGGAACTACCAATGGACAATGAGCAGTTCTTC. This encodes CASSRELPMDNEQFF.

V gene TRBV28 combines with J gene TRBJ1-1; D gene unclear. Germline CDR1 is MDHEN and CDR2 is SYDVKM. CDR3 length: 19 residues. The V end lost 1 base, the J end lost 0 bases, and 21 bases lay between the germline ends. The CDR3 coding sequence is TGTGCCAGCAGTTTATTCCTGACGTTCGACTCTCCCTTGAACACTGAAGCTTTCTTT. Translating gives CASSLFLTFDSPLNTEAFF.

The chain links TRBV14 to TRBJ1-1; D perhaps matches TRBD1 (5 bases). V was cut by 7 bases and J by 4 bases, with 10 bases left in between. Per germline, CDR1 SGHDN and CDR2 FVKESK. This CDR3 has 12 residues. CDR3 sequence: CASTIGGTEAFF. CDR3 in DNA: TGTGCCAGCACCATCGGGGGCACTGAAGCTTTCTTT. The whole variable domain, filled in from reference TRBV14 and TRBJ1-1, reads EAGVTQFPSHSVIEKGQTVTLRCDPISGHDNLYWYRRVMGKEIKFLLHFVKESKQDESGMPNNRFLAERTGGTYSTLKVQPAELEDSGVYFCASTIGGTEAFFGQGTRLTVV.

This clone was counted between two and nine times. Other nucleotide sequences in the sample specify the same CDR3. This chain connects TRBV5-1 to TRBJ2-3, with D perhaps TRBD2 (5 bases). Trimming left V 5 bases short and J 2 bases short, with 9 bases between. From germline, CDR1 is SGHRS and CDR2 YFSETQ. The CDR3 totals 13 residues. CDR3 nucleotide sequence: TGCGCCAGCAGTCGGGGTTTCACAGATACGCAGTATTTT. This translates into CASSRGFTDTQYF.

The V call is TRBV28, the J call TRBJ2-2, with 12 positions matching TRBD2. The trim removed 5 bases at V and 6 bases at J, leaving 10 bases unmatched. In germline, CDR1 is MDHEN, CDR2 SYDVKM. The CDR3 has 17 residues. CDR3: CASSIGLAGKPPGELFF. CDR3 nucleotide sequence: TGTGCCAGCAGTATCGGACTAGCGGGGAAGCCCCCCGGGGAGCTGTTTTTT.

This clone showed up just once. The CDR3 loop is CATRGTSGRATRRQYF. CDR3 DNA sequence: TGTGCCACACGAGGGACTAGCGGGAGGGCCACCCGGAGGCAGTATTTT. This chain connects TRBV10-3 to TRBJ2-3, with 16 bases that match TRBD2. Unmatched junction bases numbered 15, after V lost 10 bases and J lost 11 bases. This CDR3 has 16 residues. Germline V gene sequence: CDR1 ENHRY, CDR2 SYGVKD.

The rearrangement links TRBV5-1 to TRBJ2-7; TRBD1 matches at 7 bases. V was pared by 0 bases and J by 4 bases, with 7 bases of the junction left unmatched. The CDR3 length is 15 residues. Germline V gene sequence: CDR1 SGHRS, CDR2 YFSETQ. In nucleotides, the CDR3 is TGCGCCAGCAGCTTGGCCTTGGACAGGTTGTACGAGCAGTACTTC. Translated, it gives CASSLALDRLYEQYF.

On this clone itself: The junction does not match germline at one end; this may be a read error. The identical CDR3 is also encoded by other nucleotide sequences in the sample. The chain is built from TRBV7-9 and TRBJ1-1; D remains ambiguous. The CDR3 extends over 13 amino acids. Per germline, CDR1 SEHNR and CDR2 FQNEAQ (reference sequence). The chain's CDR3 is CSSSLGGNTEAFF. The CDR3 coding sequence is TGTTCCAGCAGCTTAGGAGGGAACACTGAAGCTTTCTTT.

This sequence joins TRBV29-1 and TRBJ1-3; 9 nucleotides agree with TRBD1. This CDR3 is built from 15 residues. Germline V gives CDR1 SQVTM, CDR2 ANQGSEA. V lost 6 bases, J lost 4 bases, and 10 bases stayed unmatched. CDR3 bases: TGCAGCGTAAGAGGGGACAGGGCAGGAGGAAACACCATATATTTT. Translated, it gives CSVRGDRAGGNTIYF.

This rearrangement joins TRBV28 to TRBJ2-7; D unclear. The CDR3 totals 14 residues. Trimming removed 7 bases from V and 4 bases from J, with 17 bases in between. Per germline, CDR1 MDHEN and CDR2 SYDVKM. CDR3 amino acids: CASTAGMLHYEQYF. The CDR3 region has the DNA TGTGCCAGCACCGCCGGTATGCTTCATTACGAGCAGTACTTC.

This clone was seen just once. V gene TRBV28 combines with J gene TRBJ2-2; 10 bases agree with TRBD1. V was pared by 1 base and J by 4 bases, with 3 bases of the junction left unmatched. Germline CDR1 and CDR2: MDHEN and SYDVKM. The CDR3 is 16 amino acids. CDR3 region: CASSLSGTGVTGELFF. The CDR3 DNA reads TGTGCCAGCAGTTTATCCGGGACAGGGGTCACCGGGGAGCTGTTTTTT.

The V and J genes are TRBV15 and TRBJ2-1; TRBD1 matches at 7 bases. The germline V gene has CDR1 LNHNV and CDR2 YYDKDF (reference sequence). This CDR3 comprises 16 residues. J was trimmed by 4 bases and V by 3 bases; bases with no gene match: 9. The CDR3 nucleotides are TGTGCCACCAGCAGCCGCCGGGACAGTTATTACAATGAGCAGTTCTTC. Its protein is CATSSRRDSYYNEQFF.

V gene TRBV14 combines with J gene TRBJ2-1; D is undetermined. The CDR3 extends over 13 amino acids. The ends were cut back, 0 bases at V and 4 bases at J, with 4 bases in the middle. Germline CDR1 reads SGHDN; CDR2 reads FVKESK. The CDR3 DNA follows: TGTGCCAGCAGCCAAGATGAGTACAATGAGCAGTTCTTC. Amino acids: CASSQDEYNEQFF.

This clone occurred once. This chain uses TRBV19 with TRBJ1-4, with D unresolved. The germline V gene encodes CDR1 LNHDA and CDR2 SQIVND (reference sequence). The V gene lost 4 bases and the J gene lost 0 bases, with 15 bases spanning the gap. The CDR3 length is 17 residues. CDR3 region: CASSTSRGLATNEKLFF. As DNA, the CDR3 is TGTGCCAGTAGTACCTCTCGCGGGCTTGCAACTAATGAAAAACTGTTTTTT.

V gene TRBV5-1 combines with J gene TRBJ2-7, with TRBD2 matching over 9 bases. The CDR3 runs 16 residues. Unmatched junction bases numbered 9, after V lost 4 bases and J lost 1 base. Germline values: CDR1 SGHRS, CDR2 YFSETQ. This chain's CDR3 is CASSPPEAGGSYEQYF. The CDR3, as DNA: TGCGCCAGCAGCCCACCAGAAGCGGGGGGATCCTACGAGCAGTACTTC.

The V call is TRBV25-1, the J call TRBJ2-3, with TRBD2 identical over 9 bases. The V segment lost 4 bases and the J segment 3 bases; nucleotides outside the gene matches: 2. The CDR3 extends over 14 amino acids. CDR1 is MGHDK, CDR2 SYGVNS, per germline. The CDR3 bases are TGTGCCAGCAGTGGTCTAGCGGGAACAGATACGCAGTATTTT. Residues: CASSGLAGTDTQYF. The whole variable domain, filled in from reference TRBV25-1 and TRBJ2-3, reads EADIYQTPRYLVIGTGKKITLECSQTMGHDKMYWYQQDPGMELHLIHYSYGVNSTEKGDLSSESTVSRIRTEHFPLTLESARPSHTSQYLCASSGLAGTDTQYFGPGTRLTVL.

This sequence joins TRBV6-5 and TRBJ2-2; 10 bases line up with TRBD1. CDR1 is MNHEY, CDR2 SVGAGI, per germline. Trimming removed 5 bases from V and 7 bases from J; junction bases left unmatched: 7. This CDR3 spans 15 amino acids. The CDR3 DNA is TGTGCCAGCAGTGGGACAGGGGTGGTGCTCGGGGAGCTGTTTTTT. Residues: CASSGTGVVLGELFF.

The rearrangement links TRBV6-5 to TRBJ2-3; tentatively, D is TRBD1 (6 bases). This CDR3 comprises 14 residues. Trimming took off 5 bases at V and 4 bases at J, with 13 bases between the two ends. Looked up from germline, CDR1 is MNHEY and CDR2 is SVGAGI. CDR3 nucleotide sequence: TGTGCCAGCAGTCTCCAGGGGAGTGCAGATACGCAGTATTTT. Translated, it gives CASSLQGSADTQYF.

This chain joins TRBV6-1 and TRBJ2-7, with D possibly matching TRBD1 (6 bases). Trimming took 5 bases from V and 6 from J, leaving 14 bases between them. This CDR3 has 13 residues. Germline V gene sequence: CDR1 MNHNS, CDR2 SASEGT. CDR3 residues: CASSRKQGTEQYV. Written as DNA, the CDR3 is TGTGCCAGCAGTCGGAAACAGGGAACCGAGCAGTACGTC.

This chain connects TRBV28 to TRBJ2-3; 14 nucleotides match TRBD2. J gave up 3 bases and V 3 bases, and 5 bases lay outside the gene matches. The CDR3 is made up of 17 amino acids. Germline CDR1 MDHEN, CDR2 SYDVKM. As DNA, the CDR3 is TGTGCCAGCAGTTTTCTGGGACTAGCGGGAGTTACAGATACGCAGTATTTT. Its translation is CASSFLGLAGVTDTQYF.